This T cell receptor (beta chain) was profiled in a study of cytotoxic CD8 clonotypes in ibrutinib-treated CLL. Germline loops: CDR1 ENHRY, CDR2 SYGVKD. V was pared by 4 bases and J by 1 base, with 2 bases of the junction left unmatched. The CDR3 spans 14 residues. Method: immunoSEQ multiplex PCR; TCRdb's copy keeps in-frame clones and lacks some. The repertoire holds roughly 190,000 clones, 72% seen once, with 13% in the top ten. This clone has just a few counts. The sequence came from a human donor with chronic lymphocytic leukemia. The V and J genes are TRBV10-3 and TRBJ2-5; the match to TRBD1 covers 8 bases. This specimen consisted of PBMCs, obtained after 24 months of ibrutinib treatment. CDR3 protein: CAISGTGSQETQYF. CDR3 sequence (DNA): TGTGCCATCAGTGGGACAGGGAGCCAAGAGACCCAGTACTTC.